These 15 T cell receptor beta chains share one sample of origin, sequenced in a study of graft-versus-host responses after intestinal transplantation. TCRdb's table, derived via immunoSEQ multiplex PCR, lists solely in-frame clones and lacks some. This sample carries about 15,000 clones, around 79% of them seen once, and the ten largest clones take about 8%. Intraepithelial and lamina propria lymphocytes were freed from processed graft tissue. Source: ileum tissue, taken roughly 460 days after intestinal transplant. The receptors were gathered from a human patient who received an intestinal transplant, so some T cells may come from the graft donor.

V gene TRBV4-2 combines with J gene TRBJ2-7; a weak D match, TRBD1 (5 bases). The CDR3 runs to 16 residues. The germline gives CDR1 LGHNA, CDR2 YNFKEQ. V was pared by 5 bases and J by 0 bases, with 17 bases between. CDR3 sequence reads: CASSTIGVTSSYEQYF. In DNA, the CDR3 is TGTGCCAGCAGCACCATAGGGGTCACGAGCTCCTACGAGCAGTACTTC.

In nucleotides, the CDR3 is TGTGCCAGCAGCTTAATGCAGGTCGGGCCCATGAACACCGGGGAGCTGTTTTTT. This encodes CASSLMQVGPMNTGELFF. This chain joins TRBV7-3 and TRBJ2-2; D gene uncertain. There are 18 residues in the CDR3. V was clipped by 1 base and J by 1 base, with 16 bases between them. Looked up from germline, CDR1 is SGHTA and CDR2 is FQGTGA.

J is TRBJ1-4 and V is TRBV7-8; D gene uncertain. CDR3 length equals 15 residues. Trimming took off 5 bases at V and 5 bases at J, with 15 bases between the two ends. Germline lookup yields CDR1 SGHVS and CDR2 FQNEAQ. The CDR3 loop reads CASSGKGSLNEKLFF. For the CDR3, the DNA is TGTGCCAGCAGCGGAAAGGGTTCCCTCAATGAAAAACTGTTTTTT.

The sample holds a few counts of this clone. The chain recombines TRBV2 with TRBJ1-2, with D perhaps matching TRBD1 (5 bases). V dropped 6 bases and J dropped 4 bases, with 12 bases sitting between them. The CDR3 length is 13 residues. Per the germline V gene, CDR1 is SNHLY and CDR2 is FYNNEI. The CDR3 loop reads CASSTGYLYGYTF. CDR3 coding DNA: TGTGCCAGCAGCACAGGTTACCTCTATGGCTACACCTTC.

The chain uses TRBV6-1 and TRBJ1-1, with D tentatively TRBD1 (5 bases). Germline CDR1 and CDR2: MNHNS and SASEGT. This CDR3 is built from 14 residues. With 7 bases removed from V and 4 bases from J, the gap between germline ends came to 16 bases. The CDR3 DNA sequence: TGTGCCAGCAAAGTCTCCAGGGACTTCACTGAAGCTTTCTTT. Amino acids: CASKVSRDFTEAFF.

V and J are TRBV5-1 and TRBJ1-2; D is undetermined. Germline V lookup: CDR1 SGHRS, CDR2 YFSETQ. V dropped 0 bases and J dropped 4 bases, with 4 bases sitting between them. This CDR3 is 12 amino acids long. In nucleotides, the CDR3 is TGCGCCAGCAGCTTGGGAGTCTATGGCTACACCTTC. It is translated as CASSLGVYGYTF.

This clone has more than one count but fewer than ten. The J gene is TRBJ2-6, the V gene TRBV4-3; no clear D. The CDR3 is 16 residues long. Trimming took off 4 bases at V and 4 bases at J, with 14 bases between the two ends. Germline V CDR1 and CDR2: LGHNA, YSLEER. The CDR3 sequence: CASSPESLTGANVLTF. For the CDR3, the DNA is TGCGCCAGCAGCCCCGAGTCTTTGACCGGGGCCAACGTCCTGACTTTC.

The chain recombines TRBV7-8 with TRBJ1-4, with D possibly being TRBD1 (6 bases). The CDR3 length is 14 residues. Germline V gene sequence: CDR1 SGHVS, CDR2 FQNEAQ. The V end was cut by 5 bases, the J end by 11 bases, with 18 bases between. CDR3 coding DNA: TGTGCCAGCAGCACCCACAGGGACCGTACCAAACTGTTTTTT. Residues: CASSTHRDRTKLFF. Together with reference TRBV7-8 and TRBJ1-4, the CDR3 gives the full variable domain: GAGVSQSPRYKVAKRGQDVALRCDPISGHVSLFWYQQALGQGPEFLTYFQNEAQLDKSGLPSDRFFAERPEGSVSTLKIQRTQQEDSAVYLCASSTHRDRTKLFFGSGTQLSVL.

This chain uses TRBV12-5 with TRBJ2-5, with D maybe TRBD1 (6 bases). The V gene lost 0 bases and the J gene lost 3 bases, with 17 bases spanning the gap. This CDR3 is 17 amino acids long. Germline loops: CDR1 LGHNT, CDR2 FRNRAP. The CDR3 DNA reads as TGTGCTAGTGGTTTGGTATGGGGGCCCCAAATTGAAGAGACCCAGTACTTC. Residues: CASGLVWGPQIEETQYF.

The chain recombines TRBV19 with TRBJ2-3; D call uncertain. The CDR3 contains 13 residues. V was trimmed by 5 bases and J by 4 bases, leaving 10 bases between them. Germline loops: CDR1 LNHDA, CDR2 SQIVND (reference sequence). The CDR3 region is CASSLVPSDTQYF. The CDR3 nucleotides are TGTGCCAGTAGTCTAGTTCCCTCAGATACGCAGTATTTT.

This sequence joins TRBV11-2 and TRBJ1-2; D gene uncertain. The germline V gene has CDR1 SGHAT and CDR2 FQNNGV. CDR3 length equals 13 residues. V was clipped by 6 bases and J by 4 bases, with 12 bases between them. The CDR3 coding sequence is TGTGCCAGCAGTGATTGGGGTGGCTATGGCTACACCTTC. This encodes CASSDWGGYGYTF.

This clone was counted a few times. V gene TRBV6-1 combines with J gene TRBJ2-7; 7 bases are a match to TRBD2. The CDR3 runs to 15 residues. V dropped 4 bases and J dropped 0; count of bases not matched to a gene: 6. In germline, CDR1 is MNHNS, CDR2 SASEGT. For the CDR3, the DNA is TGTGCCAGCAGTGCTCCCTCTAGCGGCTCCTACGAGCAGTACTTC. It yields the protein CASSAPSSGSYEQYF.

This rearrangement joins TRBV9 to TRBJ1-1, with no clear D. With 4 bases removed from V and 1 base from J, the gap between germline ends came to 8 bases. CDR1 and CDR2 from the germline V gene are SGDLS and YYNGEE. The CDR3 consists of 13 residues. The CDR3 DNA follows: TGTGCCAGCAGCCCCCGCCAGAACACTGAAGCTTTCTTT. This codes for CASSPRQNTEAFF.

Turning to this clone: Additional DNA sequences in this sample encode the identical CDR3. CDR3 loop: CSGGGLDGYTF. The CDR3 coding sequence is TGCAGTGGGGGGGGGCTTGATGGCTACACCTTC. V is TRBV20-1 and J is TRBJ1-2; perhaps TRBD1 as D (6 bases). Germline assignment: CDR1 DFQATT and CDR2 SNEGSKA (reference sequence). Trimming took 7 bases from V and 6 from J, leaving 12 bases between them. The CDR3 extends over 11 amino acids.

This chain uses TRBV15 with TRBJ1-1; no reliable D call. The germline V and J ends were trimmed by 5 bases and 1 base, with 8 bases remaining between them. This CDR3 comprises 13 residues. The germline gives CDR1 LNHNV, CDR2 YYDKDF (reference sequence). The CDR3 here is CATSPPGNTEAFF. CDR3 in DNA: TGTGCCACCAGCCCCCCCGGGAACACTGAAGCTTTCTTT.